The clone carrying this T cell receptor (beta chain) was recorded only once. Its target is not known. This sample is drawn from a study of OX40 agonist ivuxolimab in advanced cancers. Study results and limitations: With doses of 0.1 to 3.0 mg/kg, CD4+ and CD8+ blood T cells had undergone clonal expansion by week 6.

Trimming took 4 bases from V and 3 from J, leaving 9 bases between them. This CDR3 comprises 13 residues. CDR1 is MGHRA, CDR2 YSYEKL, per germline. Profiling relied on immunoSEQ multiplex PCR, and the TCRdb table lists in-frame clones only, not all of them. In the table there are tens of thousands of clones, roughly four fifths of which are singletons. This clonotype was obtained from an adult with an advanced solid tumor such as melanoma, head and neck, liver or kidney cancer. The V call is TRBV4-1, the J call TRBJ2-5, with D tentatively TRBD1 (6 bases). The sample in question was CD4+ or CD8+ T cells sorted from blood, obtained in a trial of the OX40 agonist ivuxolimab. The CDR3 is CASSPGQKETQYF. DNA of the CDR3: TGCGCCAGCAGCCCCGGACAGAAAGAGACCCAGTACTTC.